This TCR beta chain was sequenced for a study of identical twins. Germline-derived CDR1 and CDR2 are SNHLY and FYNNEI. Trimming removed 4 bases from V and 4 bases from J; junction bases left unmatched: 7. The CDR3 length is 16 residues. TCRdb re-analysed the 5' RACE reads in MiXCR, keeping a single row per CDR3 protein. The repertoire holds approximately 500,000 distinct CDR3 sequences, with about 15% as singletons. In this sample, this clonotype turned up a few times. In addition, the sample was reused for a study of yellow fever vaccine responses in identical twins.

Sequencing used CD4+ T cells sorted from blood. This TCR was recovered from a woman between 18 and 29 years old in good health. V gene TRBV2 combines with J gene TRBJ2-3, with 11 bases that match TRBD2. Written as DNA, the CDR3 is TGTGCCAGCAGTGTCATAGCGGGAGGGAGCGCAGATACGCAGTATTTT. Translating it yields CASSVIAGGSADTQYF.